These 25 T cell receptor beta chains originate from one sample sequenced in a study of T cell changes during pregnancy in multiple sclerosis. The data were produced by immunoSEQ multiplex PCR, yet TCRdb's version contains in-frame clones alone and is incomplete. Altogether about 59,000 clones are present, around 94% being singletons, with the ten largest covering around 2.5%. The specimen comprised CD8+ T cells from peripheral blood mononuclear cells, sampled after pregnancy. The receptor source for this set is a female donor with multiple sclerosis, enrolled in a pregnancy study.

The chain has TRBV5-1 and TRBJ1-4, with 10 bases aligning to TRBD1. This CDR3 comprises 15 residues. Per the germline V gene, CDR1 is SGHRS and CDR2 is YFSETQ. The ends lost 0 bases at V and 6 bases at J; junction bases unmatched: 2. The CDR3 spells CASSLGDRGDEKLFF. As DNA, the CDR3 is TGCGCCAGCAGCTTGGGGGACAGGGGCGATGAAAAACTGTTTTTT.

The rearrangement joins TRBV30 to TRBJ1-1; 8 nucleotides align to TRBD1. CDR1 and CDR2 from the germline V gene are GTSNPN and SVGIG (reference sequence). The length of the CDR3 is 19 residues. The ends lost 4 bases at V and 4 bases at J; junction bases unmatched: 23. CDR3 sequence (DNA): TGTGCCTGGAAAGATTTCGGACAGGGTCTTAAAAGCGGAACCACTGAAGCTTTCTTT. Protein sequence: CAWKDFGQGLKSGTTEAFF.

This chain uses TRBV18 with TRBJ2-7; TRBD2 aligns across 14 bases. Looked up from germline, CDR1 is KGHSH and CDR2 is LQKENI. The V segment lost 3 bases and the J segment 5 bases; nucleotides outside the gene matches: 3. The CDR3 extends over 15 amino acids. CDR3 loop: CASSPTSGRADEQYF. The DNA of the CDR3 is TGTGCCAGCTCACCGACTAGCGGGAGGGCTGACGAGCAGTACTTC.

This chain connects TRBV19 to TRBJ1-2; TRBD1 matches at 7 bases. This CDR3 comprises 14 residues. Unmatched junction bases numbered 6, after V lost 3 bases and J lost 5 bases. The germline CDR1 and CDR2 sequences are LNHDA and SQIVND (reference sequence). The CDR3 spells CASSIAGGNYGYTF. Here the CDR3 DNA reads TGTGCCAGTAGTATCGCAGGGGGTAATTATGGCTACACCTTC. Variable domain in full (rest from reference TRBV19 and TRBJ1-2): DGGITQSPKYLFRKEGQNVTLSCEQNLNHDAMYWYRQDPGQGLRLIYYSQIVNDFQKGDIAEGYSVSREKKESFPLTVTSAQKNPTAFYLCASSIAGGNYGYTFGSGTRLTVV.

This chain links TRBV2 with TRBJ1-4; 11 positions match TRBD1. V was pared by 6 bases and J by 6 bases, with 18 bases of the junction left unmatched. The germline gives CDR1 SNHLY, CDR2 FYNNEI. This CDR3 has 19 residues. In DNA, the CDR3 is TGTGCCAGCAGGGGGGACAGGGGGGAAAAAATGCCCGGTGATGAAAAACTGTTTTTT. Translating gives CASRGDRGEKMPGDEKLFF.

J is TRBJ1-1 and V is TRBV5-5, with D possibly being TRBD1 (6 bases). This CDR3 is 17 amino acids long. Germline V CDR1 and CDR2: SGHKS, YYEKEE (reference sequence). V was pared by 2 bases and J by 5 bases, with 22 bases between. DNA for the CDR3: TGTGCCAGCAGCTTTTTGTGGCCAGGGGAAGAACAGACTGAAGCTTTCTTT. This translates into CASSFLWPGEEQTEAFF.

V is TRBV4-1 and J is TRBJ2-1, with 7 bases aligning to TRBD2. Germline CDR1 and CDR2: MGHRA and YSYEKL. The CDR3 extends over 17 amino acids. Trimming took 5 bases from V and 0 from J; bases not matched to a gene: 10. CDR3 DNA sequence: TGCGCCAGCAGCACTCCAATAGCGGGCAGCTCCTACAATGAGCAGTTCTTC. It is translated as CASSTPIAGSSYNEQFF.

This chain connects TRBV4-2 to TRBJ2-2; 7 nucleotides match TRBD1. The CDR3 consists of 17 residues. Trimming took 2 bases from V and 5 from J; bases not matched to a gene: 11. Germline V gene sequence: CDR1 LGHNA, CDR2 YNFKEQ. The CDR3 DNA follows: TGTGCCAGCAGCCAACCCCAAGAGGGACAGAGAACCGGGGAGCTGTTTTTT. It yields the protein CASSQPQEGQRTGELFF.

The chain carries TRBV19 and TRBJ2-7, with D tentatively TRBD1 (6 bases). CDR1 and CDR2 from the germline V gene are LNHDA and SQIVND (reference sequence). The CDR3 length is 15 residues. Trimming removed 10 bases from V and 10 bases from J, with 29 bases in between. In DNA, the CDR3 is TGTGCCACCAGGGCCTGGGTGGGGGCAGAAGAGGGTCAGTACTTC. It specifies CATRAWVGAEEGQYF.

The chain combines TRBV7-9 with TRBJ1-4, with D uncertain. Trimming stripped 2 bases from V and 1 base from J, with 5 bases between. Germline V gene data show CDR1 as SEHNR and CDR2 as FQNEAQ (reference sequence). CDR3 length equals 14 residues. CDR3 sequence reads: CASSLTETNEKLFF. CDR3 nucleotides: TGTGCCAGCAGCTTAACAGAAACTAATGAAAAACTGTTTTTT. Complete variable domain (other parts from reference TRBV7-9 and TRBJ1-4): DTGVSQNPRHKITKRGQNVTFRCDPISEHNRLYWYRQTLGQGPEFLTYFQNEAQLEKSRLLSDRFSAERPKGSFSTLEIQRTEQGDSAMYLCASSLTETNEKLFFGSGTQLSVL.

Written as DNA, the CDR3 is TGCGCCAGCGGGTACAGGGGGAGCACAGATACGCAGTATTTT. It encodes CASGYRGSTDTQYF. The rearrangement links TRBV5-1 to TRBJ2-3, with 8 bases that match TRBD1. CDR3 length equals 14 residues. Germline lookup yields CDR1 SGHRS and CDR2 YFSETQ. The V segment lost 7 bases and the J segment 0 bases; nucleotides outside the gene matches: 4.

The table lists this clone with a count of one. The genes are TRBV5-1 and TRBJ1-2; 10 nucleotides match TRBD1. The CDR3 runs 19 residues. Germline V gene sequence: CDR1 SGHRS, CDR2 YFSETQ. Germline trimming cut 2 bases from V and 3 bases from J; bases unmatched to any gene: 16. The CDR3 spells CASSFTMTGGPDGDYGYTF. The CDR3 DNA reads as TGCGCCAGCAGCTTTACCATGACAGGGGGCCCAGATGGGGACTATGGCTACACCTTC.

The chain carries TRBV4-3 and TRBJ2-7; 11 bases are shared with TRBD2. V lost 6 bases, J lost 5 bases, and 9 bases stayed unmatched. This CDR3 contains 15 residues. CDR1 is LGHNA, CDR2 YSLEER, per germline. The CDR3 reads CASSQLAGGRNEQYF. The CDR3 bases are TGCGCCAGCAGTCAGCTAGCGGGAGGCAGGAACGAGCAGTACTTC.

V usage is TRBV29-1 and J usage is TRBJ2-1; no firm D call. Germline values: CDR1 SQVTM, CDR2 ANQGSEA. The V end lost 1 base, the J end lost 7 bases, and 8 bases lay between the germline ends. The length of the CDR3 is 12 residues. CDR3 nucleotide sequence: TGCAGCGTTGAAGCCCTGAGTAATGAGCAGTTCTTC. Translating it yields CSVEALSNEQFF.

The V gene is TRBV27, the J gene TRBJ1-1, with 10 positions matching TRBD1. CDR1 is MNHEY, CDR2 SMNVEV, per germline (reference sequence). After removal of 7 bases from V and 1 base from J, the junction contained 6 bases not matched to a gene. This CDR3 is built from 15 residues. CDR3 coding DNA: TGTGCCAGCAACGACAGGGGGCGCCCGAACACTGAAGCTTTCTTT. As protein: CASNDRGRPNTEAFF.

CDR3 nucleotides: TGTGCCAGCAGTGGAGACAGGGGGCTTTTTGAGCAGTACTTC. Amino acids: CASSGDRGLFEQYF. The chain employs TRBV2 and TRBJ2-7; 10 nucleotides match TRBD1. There are 14 residues in the CDR3. CDR1 and CDR2 from the germline V gene are SNHLY and FYNNEI. V was pared by 4 bases and J by 7 bases, with 7 bases of the junction left unmatched. Filled out from reference TRBV2 and TRBJ2-7, the complete variable domain reads EPEVTQTPSHQVTQMGQEVILRCVPISNHLYFYWYRQILGQKVEFLVSFYNNEISEKSEIFDDQFSVERPDGSNFTLKIRSTKLEDSAMYFCASSGDRGLFEQYFGPGTRLTVT.

The rearrangement joins TRBV27 to TRBJ2-1; weak D call: TRBD1 (6 bases). Germline values: CDR1 MNHEY, CDR2 SMNVEV (reference sequence). The CDR3 contains 14 residues. Trimming took 6 bases from V and 4 from J, leaving 13 bases between them. CDR3 sequence (DNA): TGTGCCAGCAGCCAAATAGGGGGATACAATGAGCAGTTCTTC. Encoded protein: CASSQIGGYNEQFF.

The rearrangement joins TRBV11-2 to TRBJ2-1; 12 bases are a match to TRBD2. Unmatched junction bases numbered 4, after V lost 5 bases and J lost 5 bases. The CDR3 covers 15 residues. Germline V CDR1 and CDR2: SGHAT, FQNNGV. DNA of the CDR3: TGTGCCAGCAGCGGGGGACTAGCGGGTGACAATGAGCAGTTCTTC. Translation gives CASSGGLAGDNEQFF. Using reference TRBV11-2 and TRBJ2-1 for the parts outside the CDR3, the full variable domain is EAGVAQSPRYKIIEKRQSVAFWCNPISGHATLYWYQQILGQGPKLLIQFQNNGVVDDSQLPKDRFSAERLKGVDSTLKIQPAKLEDSAVYLCASSGGLAGDNEQFFGPGTRLTVL.

The rearrangement links TRBV7-9 to TRBJ1-1, with unresolved D. Germline CDR1 SEHNR, CDR2 FQNEAQ (reference sequence). The V end lost 0 bases, the J end lost 11 bases, and 10 bases lay between the germline ends. This CDR3 is built from 12 residues. The CDR3 is CASSLAPIEAFF. The CDR3 DNA sequence: TGTGCCAGCAGCTTAGCCCCTATTGAGGCTTTCTTT.

The gene calls are TRBV28 and TRBJ2-3, with D unclear. The CDR3 totals 15 residues. Trimming took 5 bases from V and 2 from J, leaving 14 bases between them. Germline assignment: CDR1 MDHEN and CDR2 SYDVKM. CDR3 nucleotides: TGTGCCAGCAGTCTCAGCGTCCCCACCACAGATACGCAGTATTTT. Translating it yields CASSLSVPTTDTQYF.

The chain employs TRBV18 and TRBJ2-3, with 13 bases aligning to TRBD2. The germline CDR1 and CDR2 sequences are KGHSH and LQKENI. This CDR3 region has 18 residues. The V and J ends lost 3 bases and 2 bases, in that order; junction bases with no gene match: 8. The chain's CDR3 is CASSPWTSGSRVTDTQYF. The CDR3 DNA reads as TGTGCCAGCTCACCCTGGACTAGCGGGAGTCGGGTCACAGATACGCAGTATTTT.

This chain links TRBV27 with TRBJ2-2; D may be TRBD2 (5 bases). The CDR3 loop spans 12 amino acids. V was cut by 8 bases and J by 2 bases, with 6 bases left in between. Germline V lookup: CDR1 MNHEY, CDR2 SMNVEV (reference sequence). CDR3 region: CASGGNTGELFF. CDR3 in DNA: TGTGCCAGCGGAGGAAACACCGGGGAGCTGTTTTTT.

The rearrangement uses TRBV11-2 and TRBJ2-1; D remains unclear. The germline V gene has CDR1 SGHAT and CDR2 FQNNGV. The CDR3 loop spans 17 amino acids. V gave up 0 bases and J gave up 5 bases, with 17 bases separating them. In DNA form, the CDR3 reads TGTGCCAGCAGCTTAGACTCCCTTATGCGGCCGGACAATGAGCAGTTCTTC. Translated, it gives CASSLDSLMRPDNEQFF. The whole variable domain, filled in from reference TRBV11-2 and TRBJ2-1, reads EAGVAQSPRYKIIEKRQSVAFWCNPISGHATLYWYQQILGQGPKLLIQFQNNGVVDDSQLPKDRFSAERLKGVDSTLKIQPAKLEDSAVYLCASSLDSLMRPDNEQFFGPGTRLTVL.

This clone was seen only once. This sequence joins TRBV5-6 and TRBJ2-7; perhaps TRBD1 as D (5 bases). The CDR3 spans 15 residues. Germline V CDR1 and CDR2: SGHDT, YYEEEE. V was cut by 0 bases and J by 2 bases, with 12 bases left in between. The CDR3 DNA reads as TGTGCCAGCAGCTTGGAAACAGGTGGGGCCTACGAGCAGTACTTC. This translates into CASSLETGGAYEQYF. Full variable domain (outside the CDR3, taken from reference TRBV5-6 and TRBJ2-7): DAGVTQSPTHLIKTRGQQVTLRCSPKSGHDTVSWYQQALGQGPQFIFQYYEEEERQRGNFPDRFSGHQFPNYSSELNVNALLLGDSALYLCASSLETGGAYEQYFGPGTRLTVT.

The chain carries TRBV5-8 and TRBJ1-5; 7 bases are shared with TRBD1. This CDR3 is built from 14 residues. Germline trimming cut 4 bases from V and 5 bases from J; bases unmatched to any gene: 6. CDR1 is SGHTS and CDR2 is YDEGEE in the germline V gene. The CDR3 DNA is TGTGCCAGCAGCGGAGGGACAGCAGATCAGCCCCAGCATTTT. It codes for CASSGGTADQPQHF. The full variable domain, with the rest looked up from reference TRBV5-8 and TRBJ1-5, is EAGVTQSPTHLIKTRGQQATLRCSPISGHTSVYWYQQALGLGLQFLLWYDEGEERNRGNFPPRFSGRQFPNYSSELNVNALELEDSALYLCASSGGTADQPQHFGDGTRLSIL.